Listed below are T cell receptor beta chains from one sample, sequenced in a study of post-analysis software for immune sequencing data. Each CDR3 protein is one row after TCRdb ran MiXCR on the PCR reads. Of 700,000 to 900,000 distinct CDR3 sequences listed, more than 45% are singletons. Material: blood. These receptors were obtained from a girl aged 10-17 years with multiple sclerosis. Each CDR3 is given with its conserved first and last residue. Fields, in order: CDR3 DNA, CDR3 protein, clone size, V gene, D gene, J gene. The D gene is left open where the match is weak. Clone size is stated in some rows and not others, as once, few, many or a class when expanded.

DNA: TGCAGTGCTAGAGATCGCTCAGGCTATAGCAATCAGCCCCAGCATTTT; CDR3: CSARDRSGYSNQPQHF; size: NA; V: TRBV20-1; D: NA; J: TRBJ1-5
DNA: TGTGCCAGCAGTTACTCTCTCGGGTACAATGAGCAGTTCTTC; CDR3: CASSYSLGYNEQFF; size: NA; V: TRBV6-6; D: NA; J: TRBJ2-1
DNA: TGTGCCAGCAGCGTGACAGGGAAGGAGACAGATACGCAGTATTTT; CDR3: CASSVTGKETDTQYF; size: NA; V: TRBV11-1; D: TRBD1; J: TRBJ2-3
DNA: TGTGCCAGCAGCAAGCGGGAGGTGTGGCCAAATGAGCAGTTCTTC; CDR3: CASSKREVWPNEQFF; size: few; V: TRBV7-9; D: TRBD2; J: TRBJ2-1
DNA: TGTGCCAGCAGCGTAGGGCTAGCGGTTAACACCGGGGAGCTGTTTTTT; CDR3: CASSVGLAVNTGELFF; size: NA; V: TRBV9; D: TRBD2; J: TRBJ2-2
DNA: TGCAGTGCTAGATCGGGGAGTGGGGCAAAGCAAGAGACCCAGTACTTC; CDR3: CSARSGSGAKQETQYF; size: NA; V: TRBV20-1; D: NA; J: TRBJ2-5
DNA: TGTGCCAGCTCACGACGGGACACACCTGGTGCTAACTATGGCTACACCTTC; CDR3: CASSRRDTPGANYGYTF; size: NA; V: TRBV18; D: NA; J: TRBJ1-2
DNA: TGCAGTGCTAGAGATCGGTCCCCAGGGAACTCTGGAAACACCATATATTTT; CDR3: CSARDRSPGNSGNTIYF; size: NA; V: TRBV20-1; D: NA; J: TRBJ1-3
DNA: TGTGCCGCCCAGGGAAGGAGTTACGAGCAGTACTTC; CDR3: CAAQGRSYEQYF; size: many; V: TRBV6-1; D: NA; J: TRBJ2-7
DNA: TGTGCCAGCAGTTTTGGACTCCTTAACTATGGCTACACCTTC; CDR3: CASSFGLLNYGYTF; size: NA; V: TRBV28; D: NA; J: TRBJ1-2
DNA: TGTGCCAGCAGCCATGGTCGAGGCTCTGGGGCCAACGTCCTGACTTTC; CDR3: CASSHGRGSGANVLTF; size: NA; V: TRBV3-1; D: NA; J: TRBJ2-6
DNA: TGTGCCAGTACTTTCGGATCTGGGGCCAACGTCCTGACTTTC; CDR3: CASTFGSGANVLTF; size: NA; V: TRBV19; D: NA; J: TRBJ2-6
DNA: TGTGCCAGCAGCTTAAGGTGGGGCCACGAGCAGTACTTC; CDR3: CASSLRWGHEQYF; size: few; V: TRBV7-2; D: NA; J: TRBJ2-7
DNA: TGTGCCAGCAGCTCTAGGCCACACACAGATACGCAGTATTTT; CDR3: CASSSRPHTDTQYF; size: NA; V: TRBV7-6; D: NA; J: TRBJ2-3
DNA: TGTGCCAGCAGTTTATCGGGACTAGCGGGAGGGAATGAGCAGTACTTC; CDR3: CASSLSGLAGGNEQYF; size: NA; V: TRBV27; D: TRBD2; J: TRBJ2-7
DNA: TGTGCCAGCTCAACAGGGACAGGGAGGATCGAGCAGTACTTC; CDR3: CASSTGTGRIEQYF; size: few; V: TRBV18; D: TRBD1; J: TRBJ2-7
DNA: TGTGCCAGCAGCGTAGGGTCGCGTGAAAAACAAGAGACCCAGTACTTC; CDR3: CASSVGSREKQETQYF; size: NA; V: TRBV9; D: NA; J: TRBJ2-5
DNA: TGTGCCAGCAGCCCCGGACTACCCTGGGGAAATGAGCAGTTCTTC; CDR3: CASSPGLPWGNEQFF; size: NA; V: TRBV7-3; D: NA; J: TRBJ2-1
DNA: TGCAGCGCCCGGGGGGCAGGGGCATACGAGCAGTACTTC; CDR3: CSARGAGAYEQYF; size: NA; V: TRBV29-1; D: NA; J: TRBJ2-7
DNA: TGTGCCAGCAGCTTAGCAAAGGGGCAGATCAACACCTTC; CDR3: CASSLAKGQINTF; size: NA; V: TRBV7-9; D: NA; J: TRBJ1-2
DNA: TGTGCCAGCAGTCTTAGCGGGAGTGGGGAGCAGTTCTTC; CDR3: CASSLSGSGEQFF; size: NA; V: TRBV12-3/TRBV12-4; D: TRBD2; J: TRBJ2-1
DNA: TGTGCCAGCAGTGAAGGGCAGAGGAACACTGAAGCTTTCTTT; CDR3: CASSEGQRNTEAFF; size: NA; V: TRBV6-1; D: NA; J: TRBJ1-1
DNA: TGTGCCAGTAGGAAAACAGGGAGTCAAGAGACCCAGTACTTC; CDR3: CASRKTGSQETQYF; size: NA; V: TRBV19; D: NA; J: TRBJ2-5
DNA: TGCGCCAGCAGCATGACACACCAGCCCTCTGGGGCCAACGTCCTGACTTTC; CDR3: CASSMTHQPSGANVLTF; size: few; V: TRBV5-1; D: NA; J: TRBJ2-6
DNA: TGCAGTGCTAGAGATTCGAGCAGGGGTAATTCACCCCTCCACTTT; CDR3: CSARDSSRGNSPLHF; size: NA; V: TRBV20-1; D: NA; J: TRBJ1-6
DNA: TGTGCCAGCAGCGTAGATATGAGGAACTATGGCTACACCTTC; CDR3: CASSVDMRNYGYTF; size: few; V: TRBV9; D: NA; J: TRBJ1-2
DNA: TGCGCCAGCAGCCAAGATCACGGCAGCTGGGCTGGGACCTACGAGCAGTACTTC; CDR3: CASSQDHGSWAGTYEQYF; size: few; V: TRBV4-1; D: NA; J: TRBJ2-7
DNA: TGTGCCAGCAGCTTAGGGGAGGATTCCTACGAGCAGTACTTC; CDR3: CASSLGEDSYEQYF; size: NA; V: TRBV7-6; D: NA; J: TRBJ2-7
DNA: TGTGCCAGCAGTTATCCCGAGATCCGGAACACTGAAGCTTTCTTT; CDR3: CASSYPEIRNTEAFF; size: NA; V: TRBV6-6; D: NA; J: TRBJ1-1
DNA: TGTGCCAGCAGTCGGGACGGGAGCTATGGCTACACCTTC; CDR3: CASSRDGSYGYTF; size: NA; V: TRBV6-5; D: NA; J: TRBJ1-2
DNA: TGCAGCGTTGAAGGATCCTCCGAAGCTTTCTTT; CDR3: CSVEGSSEAFF; size: few; V: TRBV29-1; D: NA; J: TRBJ1-1
DNA: TGTGCCACCGGACCCCGGGACAGCAACAATGAGCAGTTCTTC; CDR3: CATGPRDSNNEQFF; size: NA; V: TRBV12-3/TRBV12-4; D: TRBD1; J: TRBJ2-1
DNA: TGTGCCAGCAGCTTGGGACAGGGCCTCCCCTACGAGCAGTACTTC; CDR3: CASSLGQGLPYEQYF; size: NA; V: TRBV7-2; D: TRBD1; J: TRBJ2-7
DNA: TGTGCCAGCAGATCCCACCCGCCTTTAGCGGTTAGCACAGATACGCAGTATTTT; CDR3: CASRSHPPLAVSTDTQYF; size: NA; V: TRBV6-1; D: NA; J: TRBJ2-3
DNA: TGTGCCAGCAGCTTTACGGCTAGCGGGAGGGATGAGCAGTTCTTC; CDR3: CASSFTASGRDEQFF; size: few; V: TRBV7-9; D: TRBD2; J: TRBJ2-1
DNA: TGTGCCAGCAGTTTAGAGCTAGCGAGGGAGACCCAGTACTTC; CDR3: CASSLELARETQYF; size: few; V: TRBV12-3/TRBV12-4; D: NA; J: TRBJ2-5
DNA: TGCAGTGCTGACCACCCCTCGGGAGGGCCTGGGGGACAAGAGACCCAGTACTTC; CDR3: CSADHPSGGPGGQETQYF; size: NA; V: TRBV20-1; D: TRBD2; J: TRBJ2-5
DNA: TGCGCCAGCTCCTACGGCGGGGTGACCAATGAGCAGTTCTTC; CDR3: CASSYGGVTNEQFF; size: NA; V: TRBV5-1; D: NA; J: TRBJ2-1
DNA: TGTGCCAGCAGCTTAGCAGGTGCCAGGGAGTACTTC; CDR3: CASSLAGAREYF; size: few; V: TRBV7-8; D: NA; J: TRBJ2-4
DNA: TGCAGTGCTAGAGATGGGGGTAAAAGCGAAAAACTGTTTTTT; CDR3: CSARDGGKSEKLFF; size: NA; V: TRBV20-1; D: NA; J: TRBJ1-4
DNA: TGTGCCAGCAGCTTACTGGTCCAGGGGGACGAGCAGTACTTC; CDR3: CASSLLVQGDEQYF; size: NA; V: TRBV11-2; D: TRBD1; J: TRBJ2-7
DNA: TGTGCCAGCAACCCGGGGGGGGCCTGGGATGAGCAGTTCTTC; CDR3: CASNPGGAWDEQFF; size: NA; V: TRBV3-1; D: TRBD2; J: TRBJ2-1
DNA: TGTGCCAGCAGCTCTAGCGGGAAATACTATGAGCAGTACTTC; CDR3: CASSSSGKYYEQYF; size: NA; V: TRBV5-6; D: TRBD2; J: TRBJ2-5
DNA: TGTGCCAGCAGCGTAGGGGGGACTACCTACAATGAGCAGTTCTTC; CDR3: CASSVGGTTYNEQFF; size: few; V: TRBV9; D: TRBD2; J: TRBJ2-1
DNA: TGCAGTGCTAGAGCCCCCCCGAACTACGAGCAGTACTTC; CDR3: CSARAPPNYEQYF; size: NA; V: TRBV20-1; D: NA; J: TRBJ2-7
DNA: TGTGCCACCTCCGGAGTTGGAGGGAGTACAGATACGCAGTATTTT; CDR3: CATSGVGGSTDTQYF; size: few; V: TRBV7-6; D: NA; J: TRBJ2-3
DNA: TGTGCCAGCAGCTTCCTAGACCCGTTCTACGAGCAGTACTTC; CDR3: CASSFLDPFYEQYF; size: few; V: TRBV7-8; D: NA; J: TRBJ2-7
DNA: TGTGCCACCAGCAGAGATCAGACGGTCCAAGAGACCCAGTACTTC; CDR3: CATSRDQTVQETQYF; size: NA; V: TRBV15; D: NA; J: TRBJ2-5
DNA: TGCAGCGTTGAAGATTCCAGCGGGAGCGACTATAGGCACGAGCAGTACTTC; CDR3: CSVEDSSGSDYRHEQYF; size: few; V: TRBV29-1; D: TRBD2; J: TRBJ2-7
DNA: TGCAGTTTCCGGACTAGCGGGAGCTCCCTTAGCTCCTACAATGAGCAGTTCTTC; CDR3: CSFRTSGSSLSSYNEQFF; size: NA; V: TRBV20-1; D: TRBD2; J: TRBJ2-1
DNA: TGTGCCAGCAAGTCGACAGGGGAGCGGTACGAGCAGTACTTC; CDR3: CASKSTGERYEQYF; size: NA; V: TRBV6-2/TRBV6-3; D: TRBD1; J: TRBJ2-7
DNA: TGTGCCACCAGCAGAGATAAGGGGACTACCTACGAGCAGTACTTC; CDR3: CATSRDKGTTYEQYF; size: NA; V: TRBV15; D: TRBD2; J: TRBJ2-7
DNA: TGCAGCGTCGAGGGTCTAGCGGGACCCTACAATGAGCAGTTCTTC; CDR3: CSVEGLAGPYNEQFF; size: NA; V: TRBV29-1; D: TRBD2; J: TRBJ2-1
DNA: TGTGCCAGCAGCACACAGGGGACTAGCACAGATACGCAGTATTTT; CDR3: CASSTQGTSTDTQYF; size: NA; V: TRBV11-2; D: NA; J: TRBJ2-3